The rows below give T cell receptor beta chains drawn from one sample of a study of blood T cell repertoires in COVID-19. Produced via immunoSEQ multiplex PCR; TCRdb's table is partial and in-frame only. The data hold about 68,000 clones, with 84% observed a single time. The sequenced sample was peripheral blood. These receptors were taken from a man aged 50 to 59 with active COVID-19. The CDR3 runs from the conserved cysteine through the conserved F or W. The D gene is left open where the match is weak. Size values are once, few and many counts, or a class for expanded clones, and some rows have none.

D gene: .; J gene: TRBJ2-7; clone size: .; V gene: TRBV30; CDR3 DNA: TGTGCCTGGAGTAGGGGGTTATCCTATCACGAGCAGTACTTC; CDR3 protein: CAWSRGLSYHEQYF
D gene: .; J gene: TRBJ1-3; clone size: .; V gene: TRBV5-5; CDR3 DNA: TGTGCCAGCAGCCTCGGGGGTCTGAGCTCTGGAAACACCATATATTTT; CDR3 protein: CASSLGGLSSGNTIYF
D gene: TRBD2; J gene: TRBJ2-7; clone size: .; V gene: TRBV27; CDR3 DNA: TGTGCCAGCAGTTTGCCAAGCGGGAGTTATCGTTACGAGCAGTACTTC; CDR3 protein: CASSLPSGSYRYEQYF
D gene: .; J gene: TRBJ2-5; clone size: .; V gene: TRBV7-7; CDR3 DNA: TGTGCTAGCAGCCAGGGGAGCGGAGAGACCCAGTACTTC; CDR3 protein: CASSQGSGETQYF
D gene: TRBD1; J gene: TRBJ1-5; clone size: .; V gene: TRBV5-1; CDR3 DNA: TGCGCCAGCAGCTGGACAGGTAATCAGCCCCAGCATTTT; CDR3 protein: CASSWTGNQPQHF
D gene: .; J gene: TRBJ2-3; clone size: .; V gene: TRBV7-9; CDR3 DNA: TGTGCCAGCCGTGCGCCTACCTCAGATACGCAGTATTTT; CDR3 protein: CASRAPTSDTQYF
D gene: TRBD1; J gene: TRBJ1-2; clone size: .; V gene: TRBV29-1; CDR3 DNA: TGCAGCGTTGGTCCAGGGGGCTGGGGCTACACCTTC; CDR3 protein: CSVGPGGWGYTF
D gene: .; J gene: TRBJ2-2; clone size: .; V gene: TRBV6-1; CDR3 DNA: TGTGCCAGCAGTGAAACAGGGCCCACCGGGGAGCTGTTTTTT; CDR3 protein: CASSETGPTGELFF
D gene: TRBD2; J gene: TRBJ2-1; clone size: .; V gene: TRBV9; CDR3 DNA: TGTGCCAGCAGCGCGTCCGGGACTACTAACAATGAGCAGTTCTTC; CDR3 protein: CASSASGTTNNEQFF
D gene: .; J gene: TRBJ2-1; clone size: .; V gene: TRBV29-1; CDR3 DNA: TGCAGCGGGGGACTGGCCTACAATGAGCAGTTCTTC; CDR3 protein: CSGGLAYNEQFF
D gene: .; J gene: TRBJ2-1; clone size: once; V gene: TRBV2; CDR3 DNA: TGTGCCAGCAGGGGGCAGCCCGACAATGAGCAGTTCTTC; CDR3 protein: CASRGQPDNEQFF
D gene: .; J gene: TRBJ2-3; clone size: .; V gene: TRBV5-6; CDR3 DNA: TGTGCCAGCAGCTTAGGTGGTTTGCGCGGTGAAGGCTACACAGATACGCAGTATTTT; CDR3 protein: CASSLGGLRGEGYTDTQYF
D gene: .; J gene: TRBJ1-1; clone size: .; V gene: TRBV5-1; CDR3 DNA: TGCGCCAGCAGTTACTACCAGGGCATGAACACTGAAGCTTTCTTT; CDR3 protein: CASSYYQGMNTEAFF
D gene: TRBD2; J gene: TRBJ2-2; clone size: once; V gene: TRBV4-2; CDR3 DNA: TGTGCCAGCAGCCAAGAAGAAGCGGGGGGCACCGGGGAGCTGTTTTTT; CDR3 protein: CASSQEEAGGTGELFF
D gene: TRBD1; J gene: TRBJ2-1; clone size: once; V gene: TRBV27; CDR3 DNA: TGTGCCAGCAGTCGTAACCCGGGACAGGGTTATGGTGAGCAGTTCTTC; CDR3 protein: CASSRNPGQGYGEQFF
D gene: .; J gene: TRBJ1-2; clone size: .; V gene: TRBV7-9; CDR3 DNA: TGTGCCAGCAGCTTAGCCCCGGGGGGGGACTATGGCTACACCTTC; CDR3 protein: CASSLAPGGDYGYTF
D gene: TRBD1; J gene: TRBJ1-1; clone size: .; V gene: TRBV7-9; CDR3 DNA: TGTGCCAGCAACAAGAGACAGGGCGACACTGAAGCTTTCTTT; CDR3 protein: CASNKRQGDTEAFF